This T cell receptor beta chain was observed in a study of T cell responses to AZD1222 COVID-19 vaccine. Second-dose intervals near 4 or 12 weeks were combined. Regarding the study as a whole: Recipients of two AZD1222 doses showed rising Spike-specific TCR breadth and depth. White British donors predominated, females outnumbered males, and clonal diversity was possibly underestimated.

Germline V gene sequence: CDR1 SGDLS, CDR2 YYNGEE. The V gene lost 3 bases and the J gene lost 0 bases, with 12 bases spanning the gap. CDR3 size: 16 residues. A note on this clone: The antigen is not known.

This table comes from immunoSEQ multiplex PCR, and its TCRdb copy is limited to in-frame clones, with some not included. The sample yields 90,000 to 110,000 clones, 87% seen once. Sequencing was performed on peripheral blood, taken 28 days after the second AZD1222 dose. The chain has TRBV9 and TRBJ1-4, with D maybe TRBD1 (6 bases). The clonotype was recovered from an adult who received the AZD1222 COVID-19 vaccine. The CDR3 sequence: CASSGDISATNEKLFF. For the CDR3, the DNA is TGTGCCAGCAGCGGGGACATTTCTGCAACTAATGAAAAACTGTTTTTT.